This T cell receptor beta chain was identified in a study of T cell responses to AZD1222 COVID-19 vaccine. Trimming removed 5 bases at V and 4 bases at J, with 30 bases between. Germline V gives CDR1 MNHEY, CDR2 SMNVEV (reference sequence). The CDR3 consists of 20 residues. Clones were read by immunoSEQ multiplex PCR, and TCRdb kept only the in-frame ones, dropping some. Of tens of thousands of clones listed, approximately 79% are singletons. The sequence came from an adult in good health. The sample here was peripheral blood, taken on day 0 of MenACWY control vaccination. The J gene is TRBJ2-1, the V gene TRBV27, with D perhaps assigned TRBD1 or TRBD2 (8 bases each). In nucleotides, the CDR3 is TGTGCCAGCAGTGCCCCCGGGACAGGATTAGCGGGGACAATATACAATGAGCAGTTCTTC. It encodes CASSAPGTGLAGTIYNEQFF.